Listed below are T cell receptor beta chains from one sample, sequenced in a study of blood T cell repertoires in COVID-19. The repertoire was sequenced with immunoSEQ multiplex PCR; TCRdb's copy has only in-frame clones and lacks some. The table has roughly 150,000 clones, 80% seen once. The sample comprised PBMCs or T cells enriched from blood (not recorded which). These receptors were collected from a man aged 35-49 years who had recovered from COVID-19. CDR3s include the opening cysteine and the closing phenylalanine or tryptophan. Fields, in order: V gene, D gene, J gene, clone size, CDR3 length, CDR3 protein, CDR3 DNA. The D gene is left open where the match is weak. Rows give clone size only sometimes, using once, few, many, or a class for an expanded clone.

V gene: TRBV6-4; D gene: TRBD2; J gene: TRBJ2-3; clone size: few; CDR3 length: 16; CDR3 protein: CASSVELAGGPDTQYF; CDR3 DNA: TGTGCCAGCAGTGTCGAGCTAGCGGGGGGGCCAGATACGCAGTATTTT
V gene: TRBV9; D gene: .; J gene: TRBJ2-3; clone size: .; CDR3 length: 15; CDR3 protein: CASSASPQATDTQYF; CDR3 DNA: TGTGCCAGCAGCGCAAGCCCCCAGGCCACAGATACGCAGTATTTT
V gene: TRBV18; D gene: TRBD1; J gene: TRBJ1-1; clone size: .; CDR3 length: 16; CDR3 protein: CASSPGTGGAGTEAFF; CDR3 DNA: TGTGCCAGCTCACCTGGGACAGGGGGCGCTGGCACTGAAGCTTTCTTT
V gene: TRBV2; D gene: TRBD1; J gene: TRBJ1-6; clone size: .; CDR3 length: 13; CDR3 protein: CASRTGLNSPLHF; CDR3 DNA: TGTGCCAGCAGGACAGGGCTTAATTCACCCCTCCACTTT
V gene: TRBV11-3; D gene: .; J gene: TRBJ2-7; clone size: few; CDR3 length: 13; CDR3 protein: CASSSPDSYEQYF; CDR3 DNA: TGTGCCAGCAGCTCACCCGACAGCTACGAGCAGTACTTC
V gene: TRBV29-1; D gene: TRBD1; J gene: TRBJ2-1; clone size: .; CDR3 length: 14; CDR3 protein: CSAIRGQVYNEQFF; CDR3 DNA: TGCAGCGCTATCAGGGGGCAGGTCTACAATGAGCAGTTCTTC
V gene: TRBV3-1/TRBV3-2; D gene: .; J gene: TRBJ1-5; clone size: .; CDR3 length: 13; CDR3 protein: CASSQGGGQPQHF; CDR3 DNA: TGTGCCAGCAGCCAAGGGGGGGGGCAGCCCCAGCATTTT
V gene: TRBV14; D gene: .; J gene: TRBJ2-5; clone size: .; CDR3 length: 15; CDR3 protein: CARGRGVNREETQYF; CDR3 DNA: TGTGCTCGGGGCAGGGGAGTAAATCGAGAAGAGACCCAGTACTTC
V gene: TRBV10-3; D gene: .; J gene: TRBJ1-2; clone size: .; CDR3 length: 14; CDR3 protein: CAIIEDTLNYGYTF; CDR3 DNA: TGTGCCATCATAGAGGACACTCTAAACTATGGCTACACCTTC
V gene: TRBV5-1; D gene: .; J gene: TRBJ1-2; clone size: .; CDR3 length: 12; CDR3 protein: CASSLDRAGYTF; CDR3 DNA: TGCGCCAGCAGCTTGGACAGGGCTGGCTACACCTTC
V gene: TRBV9; D gene: TRBD2; J gene: TRBJ2-1; clone size: .; CDR3 length: 17; CDR3 protein: CASSVALAGSSYNEQFF; CDR3 DNA: TGTGCCAGCAGCGTAGCCCTAGCGGGGAGCTCCTACAATGAGCAGTTCTTC
V gene: TRBV7-9; D gene: .; J gene: TRBJ2-5; clone size: .; CDR3 length: 14; CDR3 protein: CASSLFSGEETQYF; CDR3 DNA: TGTGCCAGCAGCTTATTCTCAGGCGAAGAGACCCAGTACTTC
V gene: TRBV7-3; D gene: .; J gene: TRBJ2-5; clone size: .; CDR3 length: 15; CDR3 protein: CASSPNARGRETQYF; CDR3 DNA: TGTGCCAGCAGCCCGAATGCTAGGGGCCGAGAGACCCAGTACTTC
V gene: TRBV18; D gene: .; J gene: TRBJ2-7; clone size: .; CDR3 length: 13; CDR3 protein: CASSPSRDGEQYF; CDR3 DNA: TGTGCCAGCTCACCGAGCAGGGATGGGGAGCAGTACTTC
V gene: TRBV7-2; D gene: .; J gene: TRBJ2-1; clone size: .; CDR3 length: 13; CDR3 protein: CASSLEKRREQFF; CDR3 DNA: TGTGCCAGCAGCTTAGAAAAGCGTCGCGAGCAGTTCTTC
V gene: TRBV11-3; D gene: .; J gene: TRBJ2-2; clone size: .; CDR3 length: 14; CDR3 protein: CASRSSGNTGELFF; CDR3 DNA: TGTGCCAGCAGGTCTTCAGGGAACACCGGGGAGCTGTTTTTT
V gene: TRBV7-8; D gene: .; J gene: TRBJ1-1; clone size: .; CDR3 length: 15; CDR3 protein: CASSSPPAGSVEAFF; CDR3 DNA: TGTGCCAGCAGCTCCCCACCTGCAGGGTCAGTTGAAGCTTTCTTT
V gene: TRBV2; D gene: TRBD1; J gene: TRBJ2-7; clone size: once; CDR3 length: 15; CDR3 protein: CASSETRDSYYEQYF; CDR3 DNA: TGTGCCAGCAGTGAAACCCGGGACAGTTACTACGAGCAGTACTTC
V gene: TRBV13; D gene: .; J gene: TRBJ1-3; clone size: .; CDR3 length: 15; CDR3 protein: CASSFQARSGNTIYF; CDR3 DNA: TGTGCCAGCAGCTTCCAGGCCCGCTCTGGAAACACCATATATTTT
V gene: TRBV3-1/TRBV3-2; D gene: TRBD2; J gene: TRBJ2-1; clone size: .; CDR3 length: 15; CDR3 protein: CASSQLAGGHNEQFF; CDR3 DNA: TGTGCCAGCAGCCAATTAGCGGGGGGACACAATGAGCAGTTCTTC
V gene: TRBV19; D gene: .; J gene: TRBJ2-2; clone size: .; CDR3 length: 14; CDR3 protein: CASKWRGNTGELFF; CDR3 DNA: TGTGCCAGTAAATGGCGGGGAAACACCGGGGAGCTGTTTTTT
V gene: TRBV7-2; D gene: .; J gene: TRBJ1-1; clone size: .; CDR3 length: 15; CDR3 protein: CASSLGQGLDTEAFF; CDR3 DNA: TGTGCCAGCAGCTTGGGGCAGGGCCTAGACACTGAAGCTTTCTTT
V gene: TRBV12-5; D gene: .; J gene: TRBJ1-2; clone size: .; CDR3 length: 12; CDR3 protein: CASGLVRGGYTF; CDR3 DNA: TGTGCTAGTGGTTTGGTACGCGGAGGCTACACCTTC
V gene: TRBV19; D gene: TRBD2; J gene: TRBJ2-3; clone size: .; CDR3 length: 15; CDR3 protein: CASMTGGRTTDTQYF; CDR3 DNA: TGTGCCAGTATGACGGGGGGGCGGACGACAGATACGCAGTATTTT
V gene: TRBV4-2; D gene: .; J gene: TRBJ2-2; clone size: .; CDR3 length: 16; CDR3 protein: CASSQEGRVNTGELFF; CDR3 DNA: TGTGCCAGCAGCCAAGAGGGCAGGGTTAACACCGGGGAGCTGTTTTTT
V gene: TRBV3-1/TRBV3-2; D gene: .; J gene: TRBJ2-5; clone size: many; CDR3 length: 12; CDR3 protein: CASSQVFVRQYF; CDR3 DNA: TGTGCCAGCAGCCAAGTGTTTGTGCGGCAGTACTTC
V gene: TRBV7-7; D gene: TRBD2; J gene: TRBJ2-1; clone size: .; CDR3 length: 15; CDR3 protein: CASSSLAGGYNEQFF; CDR3 DNA: TGTGCCAGCAGCTCCCTAGCGGGTGGGTACAATGAGCAGTTCTTC
V gene: TRBV19; D gene: .; J gene: TRBJ1-1; clone size: .; CDR3 length: 16; CDR3 protein: CASSKGISGDTTEAFF; CDR3 DNA: TGTGCCAGTAGTAAGGGCATTTCAGGGGATACCACTGAAGCTTTCTTT
V gene: TRBV10-3; D gene: .; J gene: TRBJ1-3; clone size: once; CDR3 length: 13; CDR3 protein: CAITPSSGNTIYF; CDR3 DNA: TGTGCCATTACCCCCAGCTCTGGAAACACCATATATTTT
V gene: TRBV5-1; D gene: .; J gene: TRBJ2-3; clone size: .; CDR3 length: 16; CDR3 protein: CASSLGLGVNTDTQYF; CDR3 DNA: TGCGCCAGCAGCTTGGGGTTAGGGGTCAACACAGATACGCAGTATTTT
V gene: TRBV10-3; D gene: TRBD1; J gene: TRBJ2-1; clone size: once; CDR3 length: 17; CDR3 protein: CAISESRGTGTYNEQFF; CDR3 DNA: TGTGCCATCAGTGAGTCGCGGGGGACAGGGACCTACAATGAGCAGTTCTTC
V gene: TRBV21-1; D gene: .; J gene: TRBJ1-2; clone size: .; CDR3 length: 10; CDR3 protein: CASSNYRYTF; CDR3 DNA: TGTGCCAGCAGCAATTATCGCTACACCTTC
V gene: TRBV5-6; D gene: TRBD1; J gene: TRBJ1-2; clone size: .; CDR3 length: 15; CDR3 protein: CASSFGRGRYYGYTF; CDR3 DNA: TGTGCCAGCAGCTTTGGTAGGGGGCGGTATTATGGCTACACCTTC
V gene: TRBV9; D gene: .; J gene: TRBJ2-2; clone size: .; CDR3 length: 15; CDR3 protein: CASSVGTQNTGELFF; CDR3 DNA: TGTGCCAGCAGCGTAGGGACACAGAACACCGGGGAGCTGTTTTTT
V gene: TRBV19; D gene: .; J gene: TRBJ2-1; clone size: .; CDR3 length: 15; CDR3 protein: CASRQGPSSYNEQFF; CDR3 DNA: TGTGCCAGTAGGCAGGGCCCCAGCTCCTACAATGAGCAGTTCTTC
V gene: TRBV2; D gene: .; J gene: TRBJ1-2; clone size: once; CDR3 length: 13; CDR3 protein: CASSEGPGFGYTF; CDR3 DNA: TGTGCCAGCAGTGAGGGGCCAGGGTTTGGCTACACCTTC
V gene: TRBV3-1/TRBV3-2; D gene: TRBD1; J gene: TRBJ1-6; clone size: .; CDR3 length: 16; CDR3 protein: CASSHGDRGKGSPLHF; CDR3 DNA: TGTGCCAGCAGCCACGGAGACAGGGGTAAAGGATCACCCCTCCACTTT
V gene: TRBV7-6; D gene: TRBD2; J gene: TRBJ2-1; clone size: .; CDR3 length: 15; CDR3 protein: CASSLGLAGYNEQFF; CDR3 DNA: TGTGCCAGCAGCTTAGGACTAGCGGGGTACAATGAGCAGTTCTTC
V gene: TRBV5-5; D gene: TRBD1; J gene: TRBJ2-4; clone size: .; CDR3 length: 15; CDR3 protein: CASSLGQGSTDIQYF; CDR3 DNA: TGTGCCAGCAGCTTGGGACAGGGATCGACGGACATTCAGTACTTC
V gene: TRBV12-5; D gene: .; J gene: TRBJ2-4; clone size: .; CDR3 length: 14; CDR3 protein: CASGPEGVWGIQYF; CDR3 DNA: TGTGCTAGTGGTCCCGAGGGGGTCTGGGGCATTCAGTACTTC
V gene: TRBV24-1; D gene: .; J gene: TRBJ1-2; clone size: .; CDR3 length: 14; CDR3 protein: CATSEGGAAYGYTF; CDR3 DNA: TGTGCCACCAGTGAGGGGGGGGCCGCCTATGGCTACACCTTC
V gene: TRBV2; D gene: TRBD2; J gene: TRBJ2-1; clone size: .; CDR3 length: 18; CDR3 protein: CASTLFRRGGRVYNEQFF; CDR3 DNA: TGTGCCAGCACCCTCTTTAGACGGGGGGGCCGAGTCTACAATGAGCAGTTCTTC
V gene: TRBV18; D gene: .; J gene: TRBJ2-3; clone size: once; CDR3 length: 14; CDR3 protein: CASSPVGGTDTQYF; CDR3 DNA: TGTGCCAGCTCACCAGTCGGGGGCACAGATACGCAGTATTTT
V gene: TRBV7-2; D gene: .; J gene: TRBJ1-2; clone size: .; CDR3 length: 16; CDR3 protein: CASSLSGSFSNYGYTF; CDR3 DNA: TGTGCCAGCAGCTTAAGTGGTAGCTTTTCTAACTATGGCTACACCTTC
V gene: TRBV29-1; D gene: TRBD1; J gene: TRBJ2-3; clone size: .; CDR3 length: 15; CDR3 protein: CSVAGTGDGTDTQYF; CDR3 DNA: TGCAGCGTTGCCGGGACAGGGGATGGCACAGATACGCAGTATTTT
V gene: TRBV7-3; D gene: TRBD1; J gene: TRBJ2-2; clone size: .; CDR3 length: 17; CDR3 protein: CASSPSNRGLDTGELFF; CDR3 DNA: TGTGCCAGCAGTCCATCGAACAGGGGGCTCGACACCGGGGAGCTGTTTTTT
V gene: TRBV30; D gene: .; J gene: TRBJ2-2; clone size: once; CDR3 length: 14; CDR3 protein: CAWSVPAATGELFF; CDR3 DNA: TGTGCCTGGAGTGTACCAGCGGCCACCGGGGAGCTGTTTTTT
V gene: TRBV7-3; D gene: TRBD1; J gene: TRBJ2-2; clone size: few; CDR3 length: 14; CDR3 protein: CASSYRGNTGELFF; CDR3 DNA: TGTGCCAGCAGCTACAGGGGTAACACCGGGGAGCTGTTTTTT
V gene: TRBV3-1/TRBV3-2; D gene: TRBD2; J gene: TRBJ2-7; clone size: .; CDR3 length: 16; CDR3 protein: CASSPSGTSGSYEQYF; CDR3 DNA: TGTGCCAGCAGCCCCTCCGGGACTAGCGGCTCCTACGAGCAGTACTTC